Following are 3 T cell receptor beta chains from one sample sequenced in a study of vaccination and CD4 T cells after COVID-19. Once obtained from cultured CD4+ T cells, the DNA was sequenced using the Oncomine TCR Beta short-read assay. TCRdb re-called the PCR reads through MiXCR, storing one row per CDR3 protein. Of roughly 13,000 distinct CDR3 sequences listed, around 53% are singletons. Antigens of these TCRs are unknown. Documented treatment: approximately 11-day PBMC culture with coronavirus spike peptide pools or control peptides (ViraFEST assay). The source was CD4+ T cells from blood, cultured in vitro, collected before SARS-CoV-2 vaccination. Receptors were obtained from a human donor who had recovered from COVID-19.

This clonotype has only a few counts. The chain employs TRBV7-2 and TRBJ2-1; D call uncertain. CDR1 and CDR2 from the germline V gene are SGHTA and FQGNSA. The CDR3 has 13 residues. Trimming pared 1 base from V and 1 base from J, leaving 2 bases between. The CDR3 DNA is TGTGCCAGCAGCTTAGGTTCCTACAATGAGCAGTTCTTC. Its translation: CASSLGSYNEQFF.

This clonotype was seen a handful of times. The rearrangement uses TRBV20-1 and TRBJ2-4; 8 nucleotides line up with TRBD1. The CDR3 has 13 amino acids. The V gene's germline CDR1 is DFQATT and CDR2 SNEGSKA (reference sequence). V gave up 5 bases and J gave up 7 bases; unmatched junction bases: 7. The CDR3 sequence: CSALRTGQNIQYF. CDR3 coding DNA: TGCAGTGCTCTAAGGACAGGGCAGAACATTCAGTACTTC.

The table lists this clonotype with a few counts. The gene calls are TRBV6-5 and TRBJ1-1, with D uncertain. In germline, CDR1 is MNHEY, CDR2 SVGAGI. CDR3 length: 14 amino acids. With 0 bases removed from V and 4 bases from J, the gap between germline ends came to 9 bases. This chain's CDR3 is CASSYSVRATEAFF. In DNA, the CDR3 is TGTGCCAGCAGTTACTCTGTCCGAGCCACTGAAGCTTTCTTT.